The 24 T cell receptor beta chains reported below all come from one sample, sequenced in a study of CD8+ T cells in alopecia areata. Reverse transcribed after extraction, RNA yielded cDNA as the sequencing template. The repertoire was sequenced with immunoSEQ multiplex PCR; TCRdb's copy has only in-frame clones and lacks some. The sample shows some 150,000 clones, approximately 65% of them seen only once. Here the sequenced sample was CD8+ T cells sorted from blood, taken at week 0. The receptors shown here come from a human donor with alopecia areata.

The chain uses TRBV27 and TRBJ2-1, with D unresolved. V was pared by 7 bases and J by 4 bases, with 5 bases between. Per germline, CDR1 MNHEY and CDR2 SMNVEV (reference sequence). There are 11 residues in the CDR3. The CDR3 region has the DNA TGTGCCAGCAAGCGATACAATGAGCAGTTCTTC. Amino acids: CASKRYNEQFF.

The V gene is TRBV11-2, the J gene TRBJ2-3, with D perhaps TRBD2 (7 bases). Trimming took off 2 bases at V and 4 bases at J, with 10 bases between the two ends. This CDR3 is built from 14 residues. The V gene's germline CDR1 is SGHAT and CDR2 FQNNGV. In nucleotides, the CDR3 is TGTGCCAGCAGCTTAAGGGGGGGCCCAGATACGCAGTATTTT. This sequence encodes CASSLRGGPDTQYF.

The chain joins TRBV6-5 to TRBJ2-4; either TRBD1 or TRBD2 may fit D (6 bases each). V was shortened by 6 bases and J by 0 bases, with 12 bases between the two germline ends. This CDR3 is 15 amino acids long. Per the germline V gene, CDR1 is MNHEY and CDR2 is SVGAGI. As DNA, the CDR3 is TGTGCCAGCAGGGAGGGGGGACTAGCCAAAAACATTCAGTACTTC. Translated, it gives CASREGGLAKNIQYF.

The V gene is TRBV7-2, the J gene TRBJ1-2; no clear D gene. V was cut by 0 bases and J by 6 bases, with 8 bases left in between. The CDR3 extends over 13 amino acids. The germline V gene has CDR1 SGHTA and CDR2 FQGNSA. CDR3 nucleotide sequence: TGTGCCAGCAGCTTAGCGTGGTCTGATGGCTACACCTTC. Its protein is CASSLAWSDGYTF.

The chain couples TRBV5-1 to TRBJ1-4, with 7 bases matching TRBD1. The trim removed 2 bases at V and 0 bases at J, leaving 1 base unmatched. Germline V gene sequence: CDR1 SGHRS, CDR2 YFSETQ. The CDR3 totals 15 residues. CDR3 nucleotide sequence: TGCGCCAGCAGCTTCACAGGGGCAACTAATGAAAAACTGTTTTTT. Translating it yields CASSFTGATNEKLFF. The full variable domain, its missing parts supplied by reference TRBV5-1 and TRBJ1-4, is KAGVTQTPRYLIKTRGQQVTLSCSPISGHRSVSWYQQTPGQGLQFLFEYFSETQRNKGNFPGRFSGRQFSNSRSEMNVSTLELGDSALYLCASSFTGATNEKLFFGSGTQLSVL.

V is TRBV30 and J is TRBJ2-3; D is possibly TRBD1 or TRBD2 (5 bases each). There are 13 residues in the CDR3. Trimming left V 5 bases short and J 1 base short, with 10 bases between. Germline V gene lookup returns CDR1 GTSNPN and CDR2 SVGIG (reference sequence). The CDR3 DNA follows: TGTGCCTGGGACGGGACGGGCACAGATACGCAGTATTTT. Translating it yields CAWDGTGTDTQYF.

This clone was recorded once. The genes are TRBV6-5 and TRBJ1-1; no clear D gene. This CDR3 has 14 amino acids. The germline gives CDR1 MNHEY, CDR2 SVGAGI. V lost 2 bases to trimming and J lost 6 bases, with 13 bases between them. DNA of the CDR3: TGTGCCAGCAGTTACACACGTCGAGGTCCTGAAGCTTTCTTT. Translation: CASSYTRRGPEAFF.

The gene calls are TRBV9 and TRBJ1-1; a weak D match, TRBD1 (5 bases). Trimming shortened V by 3 bases and J by 1 base, and 22 bases separated the two germline ends. The CDR3 covers 18 residues. From germline, CDR1 is SGDLS and CDR2 YYNGEE. The CDR3 bases are TGTGCCAGCAGCGAGGTAAGATCGTGGGACCTAACGAACACTGAAGCTTTCTTT. Translation gives CASSEVRSWDLTNTEAFF.

The chain carries TRBV5-1 and TRBJ2-1, with 8 bases identical to TRBD1. Germline V CDR1 and CDR2: SGHRS, YFSETQ. The CDR3 runs 14 residues. V lost 2 bases, J lost 7 bases, and 5 bases stayed unmatched. CDR3 nucleotides: TGCGCCAGCAGCTTCCAGGGGGCTAGGAATGAGCAGTTCTTC. Translated, it gives CASSFQGARNEQFF.

This chain uses TRBV2 with TRBJ2-3, with D unresolved. This CDR3 comprises 10 residues. Germline V gene lookup returns CDR1 SNHLY and CDR2 FYNNEI. Trimming took off 8 bases at V and 5 bases at J, with 5 bases between the two ends. CDR3 DNA sequence: TGTGCCAGCGAGGTAGATACGCAGTATTTT. Translation: CASEVDTQYF.

Comment on this clone: One junction end disagrees with the germline gene, perhaps due to a read error. The chain is built from TRBV7-7 and TRBJ2-5; D uncertain. CDR1 and CDR2 from the germline V gene are SSHAT and FNYEAQ (reference sequence). The CDR3 covers 15 residues. This CDR3 is CASSLSPSIEETQYF. In DNA, the CDR3 is TGTGCTAGCAGCTTGTCCCCATCTATTGAAGAGACCCAGTACTTC. Full variable domain (remainder filled in from reference TRBV7-7 and TRBJ2-5): GAGVSQSPRYKVTKRGQDVTLRCDPISSHATLYWYQQALGQGPEFLTYFNYEAQPDKSGLPSDRFSAERPEGSISTLTIQRTEQRDSAMYRCASSLSPSIEETQYFGPGTRLLVL.

The chain has TRBV4-1 and TRBJ2-2, with TRBD2 identical over 12 bases. Germline V lookup: CDR1 MGHRA, CDR2 YSYEKL. J lost 5 bases, V lost 2 bases, and 0 bases had no gene match. The CDR3 contains 15 residues. The CDR3 reads CASSQTSGGTGELFF. The CDR3 DNA is TGCGCCAGCAGCCAAACTAGCGGGGGGACCGGGGAGCTGTTTTTT.

This chain links TRBV11-3 with TRBJ2-7; D is unresolved. The V and J ends lost 3 bases and 0 bases respectively, with 3 bases between them. The CDR3 runs to 12 residues. In germline, CDR1 is SGHNT, CDR2 YENEEA. CDR3 nucleotide sequence: TGTGCCAGCAGCTTCGCCTCCTACGAGCAGTACTTC. Amino acids: CASSFASYEQYF.

V is TRBV4-1 and J is TRBJ1-1; D possibly corresponds to TRBD1 (5 bases). Trimming took off 2 bases at V and 5 bases at J, with 15 bases between the two ends. Germline lookup yields CDR1 MGHRA and CDR2 YSYEKL. CDR3 size: 15 residues. The CDR3 DNA follows: TGCGCCAGCAGCCAATTTGCGGGTTGGGGGACTGAAGCTTTCTTT. Its protein is CASSQFAGWGTEAFF.

This clone was counted a few times. The chain joins TRBV29-1 to TRBJ1-1; D not certain. V lost 2 bases to trimming and J lost 4 bases, with 5 bases between them. CDR1 is SQVTM and CDR2 is ANQGSEA in the germline V gene. CDR3 size: 11 residues. CDR3 in amino acids: CSVEFFTEAFF. CDR3 bases: TGCAGCGTTGAATTTTTCACTGAAGCTTTCTTT.

The CDR3 nucleotides are TGTGCCAGCAGCTTCGGAGCGGGGGGCCGTATTGGCTCCTACGAGCAGTACTTC. Encoded protein: CASSFGAGGRIGSYEQYF. The chain uses TRBV7-2 and TRBJ2-7, with 9 bases that match TRBD2. Germline trimming cut 3 bases from V and 0 bases from J; bases unmatched to any gene: 12. The germline gives CDR1 SGHTA, CDR2 FQGNSA. This CDR3 is 18 amino acids long.

This clone was detected ten times or more. The chain has TRBV6-4 and TRBJ2-3; 8 bases fit TRBD2. The CDR3 contains 15 residues. Germline loops: CDR1 MRHNA, CDR2 SNTAGT. V shed 6 bases, J shed 0 bases, and the junction held 5 bases outside the gene matches. The CDR3 bases are TGTGCCAGCAGAAAAACTAGCGGTAGCACAGATACGCAGTATTTT. This translates into CASRKTSGSTDTQYF.

This clone showed up just a few times. The chain joins TRBV7-9 to TRBJ1-1; 7 nucleotides align to TRBD1. The junction had 7 bases not matched to a gene; V was cut back by 3 bases and J by 12 bases. The CDR3 runs to 12 residues. CDR1 is SEHNR and CDR2 is FQNEAQ in the germline V gene (reference sequence). In DNA, the CDR3 is TGTGCCAGCAGCTTCGACAGGGCGGAAACTTTCTTT. Translated: CASSFDRAETFF.

This clone was counted a few times. This chain uses TRBV4-2 with TRBJ2-5; tentative D call: TRBD2 (6 bases). Germline CDR1 reads LGHNA; CDR2 reads YNFKEQ. V lost 3 bases to trimming and J lost 5 bases, with 16 bases between them. The CDR3 sequence is 15 residues long. Here the CDR3 reads CASSQGVRLGETQYF. The CDR3 DNA follows: TGTGCCAGCAGCCAGGGGGTTCGACTAGGGGAGACCCAGTACTTC.

This clone was observed a handful of times. The chain combines TRBV7-2 with TRBJ2-2; weak D call: TRBD1 (6 bases). This CDR3 comprises 18 residues. Trimming shortened V by 5 bases and J by 6 bases, and 25 bases separated the two germline ends. CDR1 and CDR2 from the germline V gene are SGHTA and FQGNSA. Here the CDR3 reads CASSVTTRSDSGPGELFF. The CDR3 nucleotides are TGTGCCAGCAGCGTGACGACGAGGTCGGACAGCGGTCCCGGGGAGCTGTTTTTT.

The chain employs TRBV7-9 and TRBJ2-7; 7 bases line up with TRBD2. CDR3 length equals 13 residues. The germline gives CDR1 SEHNR, CDR2 FQNEAQ (reference sequence). The junction had 3 bases not matched to a gene; V was cut back by 5 bases and J by 2 bases. The CDR3 reads CASSPGGTYEQYF. In DNA form, the CDR3 reads TGTGCCAGCAGCCCCGGGGGGACCTACGAGCAGTACTTC.

The chain links TRBV29-1 to TRBJ2-1; 10 bases are shared with TRBD1. Germline CDR1 is SQVTM and CDR2 is ANQGSEA. The CDR3 runs to 11 residues. V was clipped by 6 bases and J by 7 bases; unmatched bases: 0. The CDR3 DNA sequence: TGCAGCGTGGGACAGGGGAATGAGCAGTTCTTC. Amino acids: CSVGQGNEQFF.

The gene calls are TRBV6-1 and TRBJ1-1; 9 bases are shared with TRBD1. The V gene end was trimmed by 0 bases and the J gene end by 5 bases; junction bases not matched to a gene: 7. The CDR3 sequence is 16 residues long. Germline V gene sequence: CDR1 MNHNS, CDR2 SASEGT. The CDR3 DNA follows: TGTGCCAGCAGTGAAGCGGGGGGACAGGGATGGACTGAAGCTTTCTTT. Encoded protein: CASSEAGGQGWTEAFF.

This chain connects TRBV30 to TRBJ1-5; D is ambiguous. This CDR3 region has 13 residues. The germline gives CDR1 GTSNPN, CDR2 SVGIG (reference sequence). The V and J ends lost 2 bases and 2 bases respectively, with 7 bases between them. The chain's CDR3 is CAWSTGGNQPQHF. CDR3 bases: TGTGCCTGGAGTACGGGCGGCAATCAGCCCCAGCATTTT.